Shown below are 24 T cell receptor beta chains from a single sample sequenced in a study of cytomegalovirus exposure and HLA in healthy donors. Researchers ran the PCR with 60 Vbeta and 13 Jbeta primers. Generated by immunoSEQ multiplex PCR, the TCRdb table keeps only in-frame clones and is missing some. The sample consists of 95,000 to 150,000 clones, roughly 74% of them appearing once. Sequencing was performed on PBMCs. The source of these receptors is a woman between 50 and 59 years old in good health and CMV-seropositive.

J is TRBJ2-3 and V is TRBV4-3; D perhaps matches TRBD1 (6 bases). The CDR3 is 15 residues long. V was shortened by 0 bases and J by 3 bases, with 10 bases between the two germline ends. Looked up from germline, CDR1 is LGHNA and CDR2 is YSLEER. The CDR3 reads CASSQEPGTTDTQYF. Here the CDR3 DNA reads TGCGCCAGCAGCCAAGAGCCGGGGACAACAGATACGCAGTATTTT.

The rearrangement links TRBV5-1 to TRBJ2-5; TRBD2 aligns across 8 bases. The CDR3 length is 15 residues. CDR1 SGHRS and CDR2 YFSETQ come from the germline V gene. V shed 2 bases and J 5 bases; nucleotides not matched to a gene: 8. The chain's CDR3 is CASSFVSGEWETQYF. CDR3 bases: TGCGCCAGCAGCTTTGTTAGCGGGGAGTGGGAGACCCAGTACTTC.

The V and J genes are TRBV29-1 and TRBJ2-1, with D possibly being TRBD2 (7 bases). Germline lookup yields CDR1 SQVTM and CDR2 ANQGSEA. This CDR3 region has 14 residues. V was shortened by 6 bases and J by 8 bases, with 20 bases between the two germline ends. CDR3 protein: CSVSPGAAGDEQFF. The CDR3 DNA sequence: TGCAGCGTGTCCCCAGGGGCGGCGGGGGATGAGCAGTTCTTC.

V gene TRBV5-1 combines with J gene TRBJ1-6, with a weak D call TRBD1 (5 bases). The CDR3 runs to 14 residues. V was cut by 2 bases and J by 9 bases, with 12 bases left in between. Germline CDR1 is SGHRS and CDR2 is YFSETQ. As DNA, the CDR3 is TGCGCCAGCAGCTTCGGGGGGGATTCTTCACCCCTCCACTTT. It is translated as CASSFGGDSSPLHF.

The chain recombines TRBV13 with TRBJ2-1, with 9 bases fitting TRBD2. This CDR3 contains 15 residues. V shed 3 bases, J shed 6 bases, and the junction held 6 bases outside the gene matches. The germline gives CDR1 PRHDT, CDR2 FYEKMQ (reference sequence). In nucleotides, the CDR3 is TGTGCCAGCAGCTTGGACGGGACTAGCATCAATGAGCAGTTCTTC. Protein sequence: CASSLDGTSINEQFF. Full variable domain (missing parts from reference TRBV13 and TRBJ2-1): AAGVIQSPRHLIKEKRETATLKCYPIPRHDTVYWYQQGPGQDPQFLISFYEKMQSDKGSIPDRFSAQQFSDYHSELNMSSLELGDSALYFCASSLDGTSINEQFFGPGTRLTVL.

This sequence joins TRBV28 and TRBJ2-7, with 11 positions matching TRBD2. Germline V lookup: CDR1 MDHEN, CDR2 SYDVKM. The CDR3 consists of 16 residues. Unmatched junction bases numbered 5, after V lost 3 bases and J lost 1 base. CDR3 residues: CASSLTGTSGSYEQYF. In nucleotides, the CDR3 is TGTGCCAGCAGTTTGACCGGGACTAGCGGATCCTACGAGCAGTACTTC. The whole variable domain, remainder taken from reference TRBV28 and TRBJ2-7, is DVKVTQSSRYLVKRTGEKVFLECVQDMDHENMFWYRQDPGLGLRLIYFSYDVKMKEKGDIPEGYSVSREKKERFSLILESASTNQTSMYLCASSLTGTSGSYEQYFGPGTRLTVT.

This clone was counted only a few times. This chain uses TRBV7-9 with TRBJ1-1, with unresolved D. This CDR3 contains 11 residues. Germline V CDR1 and CDR2: SEHNR, FQNEAQ (reference sequence). V lost 4 bases, J lost 7 bases, and 7 bases lay in between. CDR3 coding DNA: TGTGCCAGCAGCTCTCAGGATGAAGCTTTCTTT. It is translated as CASSSQDEAFF.

This clone has more than one count but fewer than ten. This chain connects TRBV29-1 to TRBJ2-2, with a tentative D call TRBD2 (7 bases). V lost 4 bases and J 6 bases, leaving 15 bases between the germline ends. The CDR3 contains 14 residues. Germline assignment: CDR1 SQVTM and CDR2 ANQGSEA. CDR3 coding DNA: TGCAGCGTTGTCCAAGTGGGGGGGCCCGGGGAGCTGTTTTTT. It is translated as CSVVQVGGPGELFF.

This clone was detected only a few times. The V call is TRBV6-1, the J call TRBJ1-4; possible D gene TRBD1, 6 bases. This CDR3 is 13 amino acids long. Germline V gene data show CDR1 as MNHNS and CDR2 as SASEGT. V was clipped by 7 bases and J by 5 bases, with 11 bases between them. CDR3 sequence: CASITGLNEKLFF. The CDR3, as DNA: TGTGCCAGCATCACAGGGTTAAATGAAAAACTGTTTTTT.

The rearrangement links TRBV5-1 to TRBJ2-7; unclear D gene. The germline V gene has CDR1 SGHRS and CDR2 YFSETQ. The CDR3 has 14 amino acids. The ends were cut back, 0 bases at V and 1 base at J, with 8 bases in the middle. In DNA, the CDR3 is TGCGCCAGCAGCTTGGACAGTTCGTCCTACGAGCAGTACTTC. Its protein product is CASSLDSSSYEQYF.

The chain links TRBV6-7 to TRBJ2-5; 11 bases fit TRBD2. TRBV6-7 is given ORF status, its function remaining uncertain. The junction had 0 bases not matched to a gene; V was cut back by 0 bases and J by 3 bases. CDR3 length: 15 amino acids. The CDR3 reads CASSYSGLAEETQYF. DNA for the CDR3: TGTGCCAGCAGTTACTCGGGACTAGCGGAAGAGACCCAGTACTTC.

The CDR3 here is CASRSPNTEAFF. The CDR3 bases are TGTGCCAGCCGGAGCCCGAACACTGAAGCTTTCTTT. The V gene is TRBV6-1, the J gene TRBJ1-1; D unresolved. CDR1 MNHNS and CDR2 SASEGT come from the germline V gene. This CDR3 contains 12 residues. V dropped 8 bases and J dropped 1 base, with 8 bases sitting between them.

CDR3 nucleotides: TGTGCCAGCAGTGACTCCACAAGGCCTGGGACAGGGACAACCTTGTACCAAGAGACCCAGTACTTC. Its translation: CASSDSTRPGTGTTLYQETQYF. The chain links TRBV6-4 to TRBJ2-5; 9 bases line up with TRBD1. Germline V lookup: CDR1 MRHNA, CDR2 SNTAGT. The CDR3 sequence is 22 residues long. V lost 0 bases, J lost 0 bases, and 20 bases stayed unmatched.

The DNA of the CDR3 is TGCGCCAGCAGCTCCGGGACAGGGAGTACCGGGGAGCTGTTTTTT. It translates to CASSSGTGSTGELFF. V gene TRBV5-1 combines with J gene TRBJ2-2; 9 bases fit TRBD1. Per germline, CDR1 SGHRS and CDR2 YFSETQ. CDR3 size: 15 residues. J was trimmed by 5 bases and V by 3 bases; bases with no gene match: 5.

The genes are TRBV15 and TRBJ2-5; 11 bases map to TRBD2. The length of the CDR3 is 16 residues. V lost 1 base and J lost 2; bases outside the gene matches: 3. Germline V gives CDR1 LNHNV, CDR2 YYDKDF (reference sequence). The CDR3 bases are TGTGCCACCAGCAGAGGACTAGCGGGAAATCAAGAGACCCAGTACTTC. Protein: CATSRGLAGNQETQYF.

The chain employs TRBV7-9 and TRBJ2-1; 11 bases fit TRBD2. V trimming: 1 base; J trimming: 3 bases; junction bases outside the gene matches: 2. Per germline, CDR1 SEHNR and CDR2 FQNEAQ (reference sequence). The CDR3 contains 16 residues. CDR3 DNA sequence: TGTGCCAGCAGCTTAGTGGGACTAGCGGACTACAATGAGCAGTTCTTC. Translation: CASSLVGLADYNEQFF.

This clone was recorded once. This rearrangement joins TRBV19 to TRBJ1-2, with D perhaps TRBD1 (6 bases). V gave up 8 bases and J gave up 7 bases, with 14 bases separating them. The germline V gene has CDR1 LNHDA and CDR2 SQIVND (reference sequence). The CDR3 contains 12 residues. CDR3 region: CASGQLLGGYTF. Written as DNA, the CDR3 is TGTGCCAGTGGACAGCTGCTCGGTGGCTACACCTTC.

This chain uses TRBV5-1 with TRBJ2-5, with TRBD2 matching 8 bases. CDR1 and CDR2 from the germline V gene are SGHRS and YFSETQ. J lost 5 bases, V lost 4 bases, and 7 bases had no gene match. The CDR3 covers 14 residues. CDR3 amino acids: CASSPGGALETQYF. The CDR3, as DNA: TGCGCCAGCAGCCCCGGGGGGGCTTTGGAGACCCAGTACTTC.

The V call is TRBV25-1, the J call TRBJ1-1, with TRBD1 matching over 8 bases. This CDR3 is 16 amino acids long. J lost 4 bases, V lost 7 bases, and 14 bases had no gene match. The V gene's germline CDR1 is MGHDK and CDR2 SYGVNS. CDR3 bases: TGTGCCAGCAAAGGTGGACAGGGCGATTCGTTCACTGAAGCTTTCTTT. Its protein product is CASKGGQGDSFTEAFF.

This rearrangement joins TRBV5-1 to TRBJ2-3, with TRBD2 identical over 10 bases. V trimming: 0 bases; J trimming: 5 bases; junction bases outside the gene matches: 15. Germline V gives CDR1 SGHRS, CDR2 YFSETQ. The CDR3 sequence is 19 residues long. CDR3 sequence reads: CASSLDSGGAIAAEDTQYF. DNA of the CDR3: TGCGCCAGCAGCTTGGACAGCGGGGGGGCCATAGCAGCAGAAGATACGCAGTATTTT.

This chain links TRBV10-1 with TRBJ2-3; TRBD2 matches at 9 bases. Germline lookup yields CDR1 WNHNN and CDR2 SYGVQD (reference sequence). V lost 3 bases, J lost 2 bases, and 3 bases stayed unmatched. The CDR3 consists of 15 residues. CDR3 sequence (DNA): TGCGCCAGCAGTGATAGCGGGGGAATCACAGATACGCAGTATTTT. It translates to CASSDSGGITDTQYF.

The genes are TRBV30 and TRBJ1-2; the D gene is possibly TRBD1 (6 bases). Trimming took 8 bases from V and 5 from J, leaving 21 bases between them. Per germline, CDR1 GTSNPN and CDR2 SVGIG (reference sequence). This CDR3 region has 14 residues. CDR3 sequence (DNA): TGTGCCCGCGTAACCACAGGGCGAATGTATGGCTACACCTTC. It yields the protein CARVTTGRMYGYTF.

Here the CDR3 DNA reads TGTGCCAGCTCACCCAAGACAGGCCCATCTAACTATGGCTACACCTTC. This translates into CASSPKTGPSNYGYTF. The V and J genes are TRBV18 and TRBJ1-2, with a possible D match to TRBD1 (6 bases). Looked up from germline, CDR1 is KGHSH and CDR2 is LQKENI. The CDR3 loop spans 16 amino acids. The ends were cut back, 3 bases at V and 0 bases at J, with 14 bases in the middle. The complete variable domain, with remaining parts taken from reference TRBV18 and TRBJ1-2, reads NAGVMQNPRHLVRRRGQEARLRCSPMKGHSHVYWYRQLPEEGLKFMVYLQKENIIDESGMPKERFSAEFPKEGPSILRIQQVVRGDSAAYFCASSPKTGPSNYGYTFGSGTRLTVV.

The genes are TRBV6-6 and TRBJ2-1, with 7 bases matching TRBD1. Trimming cost V 5 bases and J 7 bases; bases outside gene matches: 8. Germline CDR1 MNHNY, CDR2 SVGAGI (reference sequence). The CDR3 runs to 14 residues. CDR3 protein: CASSTGTEFNEQFF. The DNA for the CDR3 is TGTGCCAGCAGTACCGGGACAGAGTTTAATGAGCAGTTCTTC.